What follows describes a single TCR beta chain. In the source study's methods: It was from reference gene primer amplification that nucleated cell counts were estimated. Assay used: immunoSEQ multiplex PCR; TCRdb lists only in-frame clones, some missing. The D gene and trimming were derived from the DNA, and the V and J assignments and clone size from that table. The sample holds over 110,000 clones, approximately 80% seen once. The source of the sample is a study of blood T cell repertoires in COVID-19. The overall study: Material from acute and convalescent COVID-19 was sourced from the United States, Italy and Spain.

The CDR3 has 18 amino acids. Per the germline V gene, CDR1 is SGHVS and CDR2 is FQNEAQ. Trimming removed 1 base at V and 5 bases at J, with 18 bases between. This chain links TRBV7-8 with TRBJ1-6, with a weak D call TRBD1 (6 bases). This TCR was recovered from an older woman with acute or convalescent COVID-19. The specimen was peripheral blood. The CDR3 nucleotides are TGTGCCAGCAGCTTAGGTGTGTTCGGTGGGGGCCATAATTCACCCCTCCACTTT. Residues: CASSLGVFGGGHNSPLHF.